These 20 T cell receptor beta chains were sequenced from one sample in a study of blood T cell repertoires in COVID-19 (dated by TCRdb to between 2020 and 2021). Libraries came from the immunoSEQ multiplex PCR assay. The table was pulled from immuneACCESS by TCRdb, which kept in-frame rearrangements only. Such tables lose some clones; where checked, under half of the loss comes from unresolved V genes, and the rest has no known cause. For this sample there are 90,000 to 130,000 clones; about 88% appear just once. 3% to 4% of the sample lies in the top ten. The material sequenced was peripheral blood. These receptors came from a woman aged 50 to 60 with acute or convalescent COVID-19.

This clone was found a few times. This chain joins TRBV24-1 and TRBJ2-2, with 8 nucleotides matching TRBD2. CDR1 is KGHDR and CDR2 is SFDVKD in the germline V gene. This CDR3 is built from 13 residues. The trim removed 7 bases at V and 6 bases at J, leaving 3 bases unmatched. The CDR3 is CATRTSASGELFF. The CDR3 nucleotides read TGTGCCACCAGGACTAGCGCATCCGGGGAGCTGTTTTTT.

J is TRBJ1-5 and V is TRBV12-3 or TRBV12-4; D unresolved. CDR3 length: 13 residues. Trimming took 1 base from V and 5 from J, leaving 6 bases between them. The CDR3 spells CASSLERDQPQHF. The CDR3, as DNA: TGTGCCAGCAGTTTAGAGAGGGATCAGCCCCAGCATTTT.

This rearrangement joins TRBV6-1 to TRBJ2-1; 8 nucleotides line up with TRBD2. The CDR3 is made up of 13 amino acids. Trimming removed 2 bases from V and 15 bases from J; junction bases left unmatched: 9. Germline V gives CDR1 MNHNS, CDR2 SASEGT. The CDR3 DNA reads as TGTGCCAGCAGTGAACAAGCGGGAGTCAAAATGTTCTTC. It translates to CASSEQAGVKMFF.

This chain joins TRBV6-2 or TRBV6-3 and TRBJ2-1; TRBD2 is a possible D gene (7 bases). CDR1 is MNHEY and CDR2 is SVGEGT in the germline V gene. The CDR3 spans 14 residues. V was shortened by 4 bases and J by 7 bases, with 14 bases between the two germline ends. The DNA of the CDR3 is TGTGCCAGCAGTTGGGCGGGGGCAGGTAATGAGCAGTTCTTC. It is translated as CASSWAGAGNEQFF.

This rearrangement joins TRBV7-2 to TRBJ2-7, with 9 bases lining up with TRBD2. The CDR3 runs to 16 residues. CDR1 is SGHTA and CDR2 is FQGNSA in the germline V gene. V was pared by 5 bases and J by 0 bases, with 8 bases of the junction left unmatched. The CDR3 DNA follows: TGTGCCAGCAGCCTCTCCTCACTAGCGGGCTCCTACGAGCAGTACTTC. Protein product: CASSLSSLAGSYEQYF.

In its sample, this clone was seen a few times. The chain recombines TRBV11-2 with TRBJ2-6; 9 bases are a match to TRBD1. V trimming: 5 bases; J trimming: 3 bases; junction bases outside the gene matches: 14. Germline V gene data show CDR1 as SGHAT and CDR2 as FQNNGV. This CDR3 spans 19 amino acids. The CDR3 nucleotides read TGTGCCAGCAGCCCAGTTAGGCGGACAGGGGATATTGGGGCCAACGTCCTGACTTTC. This encodes CASSPVRRTGDIGANVLTF. The whole variable domain, filled in from reference TRBV11-2 and TRBJ2-6, reads EAGVAQSPRYKIIEKRQSVAFWCNPISGHATLYWYQQILGQGPKLLIQFQNNGVVDDSQLPKDRFSAERLKGVDSTLKIQPAKLEDSAVYLCASSPVRRTGDIGANVLTFGAGSRLTVL.

The rearrangement uses TRBV19 and TRBJ2-7, with TRBD2 matching over 7 bases. V was clipped by 5 bases and J by 1 base; unmatched bases: 8. The CDR3 has 15 amino acids. Germline V lookup: CDR1 LNHDA, CDR2 SQIVND (reference sequence). CDR3 nucleotides: TGTGCCAGTAGTCAGATCGCCGGGGGGTCCTACGAGCAGTACTTC. Translation gives CASSQIAGGSYEQYF.

The chain is built from TRBV6-5 and TRBJ2-4; tentatively, D is TRBD1 (6 bases). CDR3 length equals 13 residues. Trimming took off 6 bases at V and 9 bases at J, with 15 bases between the two ends. The V gene's germline CDR1 is MNHEY and CDR2 SVGAGI. The CDR3 is CASRTRRGGIQYF. The CDR3 DNA reads as TGTGCCAGCAGAACCCGACGAGGGGGCATTCAGTACTTC.

This chain links TRBV7-9 with TRBJ2-7; the D gene is possibly TRBD1 (5 bases). Trimming removed 2 bases from V and 5 bases from J, with 7 bases in between. The germline CDR1 and CDR2 sequences are SEHNR and FQNEAQ (reference sequence). The CDR3 runs 12 residues. The CDR3 here is CASSLSRDEQYF. CDR3 bases: TGTGCCAGCAGCTTATCCAGGGACGAGCAGTACTTC.

The rearrangement joins TRBV1 to TRBJ2-2; the table calls TRBD2, which could not be checked here. TRBV1 is recorded as a pseudogene. This CDR3 spans 15 amino acids. Written as DNA, the CDR3 is TGCACCAGCAGCCATCCCCGGGACTCCCCCGGGGAGCTGTTTTTT. This codes for CTSSHPRDSPGELFF.

The genes are TRBV29-1 and TRBJ2-7; 10 nucleotides align to TRBD1. Germline V gene lookup returns CDR1 SQVTM and CDR2 ANQGSEA. V shed 0 bases and J 1 base; nucleotides not matched to a gene: 12. This CDR3 has 18 amino acids. This CDR3 reads CSVEDRGTGAGWSYEQYF. In DNA, the CDR3 is TGCAGCGTTGAAGATCGGGGGACAGGGGCTGGCTGGTCCTACGAGCAGTACTTC.

CDR3 sequence reads: CASSLSSRGNGYTF. The CDR3 nucleotides are TGCGCCAGCAGCCTCTCGAGTAGGGGGAACGGCTACACCTTC. The chain is built from TRBV5-1 and TRBJ1-2; D possibly corresponds to TRBD1 (6 bases). Looked up from germline, CDR1 is SGHRS and CDR2 is YFSETQ. This CDR3 is built from 14 residues. With 4 bases removed from V and 8 bases from J, the gap between germline ends came to 18 bases.

The CDR3 is CASGGTNTDTQYF. CDR3 bases: TGTGCCTCCGGGGGGACCAACACAGATACGCAGTATTTT. V is TRBV10-3 and J is TRBJ2-3; 7 nucleotides match TRBD2. The germline V gene has CDR1 ENHRY and CDR2 SYGVKD. The J segment lost 2 bases and the V segment lost 11 bases, leaving 7 bases of the junction unmatched. The CDR3 extends over 13 amino acids.

The V call is TRBV3-1 (or the pseudogene TRBV3-2), the J call TRBJ2-1; 10 bases agree with TRBD2. The V and J ends lost 4 bases and 8 bases, in that order; junction bases with no gene match: 11. The germline V gene has CDR1 LGHDT and CDR2 YNNKEL (reference sequence). This CDR3 has 16 amino acids. This CDR3 reads CASSRFLAGVGDEQFF. CDR3 sequence (DNA): TGTGCCAGCAGCCGCTTCCTAGCGGGGGTCGGGGATGAGCAGTTCTTC.

The chain carries TRBV2 and TRBJ1-5; D not resolved. The CDR3 consists of 14 residues. The germline V and J ends were trimmed by 5 bases and 0 bases, with 8 bases remaining between them. CDR1 and CDR2 from the germline V gene are SNHLY and FYNNEI. CDR3 nucleotides: TGTGCCAGCAGTAACTACTATAGCAATCAGCCCCAGCATTTT. It encodes CASSNYYSNQPQHF.

The V gene is TRBV2, the J gene TRBJ2-7; 12 bases are a match to TRBD2. The CDR3 spans 17 residues. The germline CDR1 and CDR2 sequences are SNHLY and FYNNEI. V shed 1 base and J 5 bases; nucleotides not matched to a gene: 9. The CDR3 loop is CASSEGGGLAGSHEQYF. Here the CDR3 DNA reads TGTGCCAGCAGTGAAGGGGGCGGACTAGCGGGATCCCACGAGCAGTACTTC.

V and J are TRBV2 and TRBJ2-3, with D tentatively TRBD1 (5 bases). Between the trimmed V and J ends, which lost 2 bases and 4 bases, there was a span of 13 bases. This CDR3 is built from 15 residues. Germline CDR1 reads SNHLY; CDR2 reads FYNNEI. CDR3 sequence (DNA): TGTGCCAGCAGTGAACGGGCCCTAGGGGCAGATACGCAGTATTTT. As protein: CASSERALGADTQYF.

The chain uses TRBV5-5 and TRBJ2-3, with TRBD1 as a possible D gene (6 bases). With 7 bases removed from V and 4 bases from J, the gap between germline ends came to 16 bases. Germline assignment: CDR1 SGHKS and CDR2 YYEKEE (reference sequence). The CDR3 is made up of 14 amino acids. This CDR3 reads CASSGGQGADTQYF. CDR3 nucleotides: TGTGCCAGCTCTGGGGGCCAAGGGGCAGATACGCAGTATTTT. The entire variable domain, with the rest obtained from reference TRBV5-5 and TRBJ2-3, is as follows: DAGVTQSPTHLIKTRGQQVTLRCSPISGHKSVSWYQQVLGQGPQFIFQYYEKEERGRGNFPDRFSARQFPNYSSELNVNALLLGDSALYLCASSGGQGADTQYFGPGTRLTVL.

The chain recombines TRBV18 with TRBJ1-1; D may be TRBD1 (6 bases). The germline V gene has CDR1 KGHSH and CDR2 LQKENI. This CDR3 has 13 residues. Trimming removed 6 bases from V and 9 bases from J, with 17 bases in between. The CDR3 here is CASSRLLGDKAFF. The CDR3, as DNA: TGTGCCAGCTCGCGTTTACTTGGGGACAAAGCTTTCTTT.

Comments on this clone: The identical CDR3 is also encoded by other nucleotide sequences in the sample. The chain joins TRBV7-2 to TRBJ2-7; D gene unclear. Trimming stripped 2 bases from V and 5 bases from J, with 10 bases between. Germline CDR1 reads SGHTA; CDR2 reads FQGNSA. The CDR3 has 13 residues. In DNA, the CDR3 is TGTGCCAGCAGCTTATTAGCATCTCACGAGCAGTACTTC. Residues: CASSLLASHEQYF.